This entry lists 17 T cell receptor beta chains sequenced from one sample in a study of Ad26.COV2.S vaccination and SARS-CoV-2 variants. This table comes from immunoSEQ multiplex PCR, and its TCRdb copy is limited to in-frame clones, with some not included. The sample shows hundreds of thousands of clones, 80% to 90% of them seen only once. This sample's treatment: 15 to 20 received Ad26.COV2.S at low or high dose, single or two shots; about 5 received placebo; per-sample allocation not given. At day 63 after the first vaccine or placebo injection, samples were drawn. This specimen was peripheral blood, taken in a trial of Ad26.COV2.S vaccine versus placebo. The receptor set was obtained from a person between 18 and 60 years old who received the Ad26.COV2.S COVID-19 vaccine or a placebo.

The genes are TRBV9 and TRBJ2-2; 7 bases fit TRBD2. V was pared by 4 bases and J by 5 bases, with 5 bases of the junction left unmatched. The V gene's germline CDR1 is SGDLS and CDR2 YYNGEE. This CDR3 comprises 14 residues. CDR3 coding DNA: TGTGCCAGCAGCCGGGGGGAGGGTACCGGGGAGCTGTTTTTT. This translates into CASSRGEGTGELFF.

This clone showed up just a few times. DNA for the CDR3: TGTGCCAGCTCGTTAAGGGGGATTGTCTATGGCTACACCTTC. Translating it yields CASSLRGIVYGYTF. V usage is TRBV6-5 and J usage is TRBJ1-2; D might be TRBD1 (6 bases). The CDR3 consists of 14 residues. Trimming took 8 bases from V and 4 from J, leaving 17 bases between them. Per germline, CDR1 MNHEY and CDR2 SVGAGI.

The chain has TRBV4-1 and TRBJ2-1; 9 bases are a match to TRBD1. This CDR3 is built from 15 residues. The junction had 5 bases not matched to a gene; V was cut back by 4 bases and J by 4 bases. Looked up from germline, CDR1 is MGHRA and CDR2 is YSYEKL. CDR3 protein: CASSPPGTGYNEQFF. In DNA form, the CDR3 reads TGCGCCAGCAGCCCGCCCGGGACAGGGTACAATGAGCAGTTCTTC.

The DNA of the CDR3 is TGTGCCAGCTCACCTCAGAGCTCCTACGAGCAGTACTTC. Its translation is CASSPQSSYEQYF. The J gene is TRBJ2-7, the V gene TRBV18, with D hard to call. V gave up 3 bases and J gave up 0 bases, with 6 bases separating them. CDR3 length: 13 amino acids. The V gene's germline CDR1 is KGHSH and CDR2 LQKENI.

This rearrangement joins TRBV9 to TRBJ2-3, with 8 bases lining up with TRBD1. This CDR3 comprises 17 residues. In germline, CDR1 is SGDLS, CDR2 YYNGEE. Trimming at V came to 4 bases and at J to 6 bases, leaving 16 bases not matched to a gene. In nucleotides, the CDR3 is TGTGCCAGCAGCCCCCGGGACAGGAATTTCATGATGGATACGCAGTATTTT. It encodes CASSPRDRNFMMDTQYF.

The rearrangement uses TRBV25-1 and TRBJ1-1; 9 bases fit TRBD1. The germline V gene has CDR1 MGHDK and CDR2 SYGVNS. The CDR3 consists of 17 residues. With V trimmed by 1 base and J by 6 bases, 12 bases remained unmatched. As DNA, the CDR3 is TGTGCCAGCAGTGAATCTTGGGGGGGACAGGGTGGTGCTGAAGCTTTCTTT. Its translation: CASSESWGGQGGAEAFF.

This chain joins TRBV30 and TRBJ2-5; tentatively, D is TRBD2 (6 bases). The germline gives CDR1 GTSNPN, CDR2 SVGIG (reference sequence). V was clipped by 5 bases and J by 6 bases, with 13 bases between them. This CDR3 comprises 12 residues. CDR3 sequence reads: CAWAGLAQTQYF. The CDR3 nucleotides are TGTGCCTGGGCGGGACTGGCTCAGACCCAGTACTTC. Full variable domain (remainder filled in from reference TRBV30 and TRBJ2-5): SQTIHQWPATLVQPVGSPLSLECTVEGTSNPNLYWYRQAAGRGLQLLFYSVGIGQISSEVPQNLSASRPQDRQFILSSKKLLLSDSGFYLCAWAGLAQTQYFGPGTRLLVL.

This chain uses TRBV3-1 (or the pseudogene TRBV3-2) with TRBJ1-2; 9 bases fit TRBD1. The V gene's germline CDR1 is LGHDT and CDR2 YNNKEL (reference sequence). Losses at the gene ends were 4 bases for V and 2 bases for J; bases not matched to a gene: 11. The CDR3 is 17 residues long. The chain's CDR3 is CASSPYSTGTGNYGYTF. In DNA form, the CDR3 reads TGTGCCAGCAGCCCCTACTCCACCGGGACAGGGAACTATGGCTACACCTTC.

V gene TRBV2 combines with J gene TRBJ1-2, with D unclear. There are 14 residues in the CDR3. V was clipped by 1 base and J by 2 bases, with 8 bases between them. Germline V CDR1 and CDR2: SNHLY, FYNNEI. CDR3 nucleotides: TGTGCCAGCAGTGAAGTTTCGGAAAACTATGGCTACACCTTC. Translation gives CASSEVSENYGYTF.

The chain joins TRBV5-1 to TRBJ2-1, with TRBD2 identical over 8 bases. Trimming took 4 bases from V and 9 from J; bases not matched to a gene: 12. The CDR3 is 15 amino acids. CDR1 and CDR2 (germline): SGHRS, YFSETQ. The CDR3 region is CASSPPAGGVSEQFF. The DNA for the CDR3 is TGCGCCAGCAGCCCCCCGGCGGGGGGAGTCAGTGAGCAGTTCTTC.

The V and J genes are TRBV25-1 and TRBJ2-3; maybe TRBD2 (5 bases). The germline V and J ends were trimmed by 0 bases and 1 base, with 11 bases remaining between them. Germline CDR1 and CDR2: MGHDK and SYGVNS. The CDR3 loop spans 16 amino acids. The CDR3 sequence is CASSEYRGVGTDTQYF. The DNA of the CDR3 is TGTGCCAGCAGTGAATATCGGGGTGTAGGCACAGATACGCAGTATTTT. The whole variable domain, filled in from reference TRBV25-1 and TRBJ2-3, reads EADIYQTPRYLVIGTGKKITLECSQTMGHDKMYWYQQDPGMELHLIHYSYGVNSTEKGDLSSESTVSRIRTEHFPLTLESARPSHTSQYLCASSEYRGVGTDTQYFGPGTRLTVL.

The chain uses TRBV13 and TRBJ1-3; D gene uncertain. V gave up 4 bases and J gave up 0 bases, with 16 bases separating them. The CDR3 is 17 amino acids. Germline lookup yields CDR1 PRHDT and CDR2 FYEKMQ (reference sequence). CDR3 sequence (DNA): TGTGCCAGCAGCTCCGCCCAAGCACGCCGCTCTGGAAACACCATATATTTT. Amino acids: CASSSAQARRSGNTIYF.

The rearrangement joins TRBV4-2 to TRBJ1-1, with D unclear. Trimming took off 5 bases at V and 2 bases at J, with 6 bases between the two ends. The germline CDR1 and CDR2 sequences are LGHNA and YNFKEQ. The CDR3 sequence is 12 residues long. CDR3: CASSGKNTEAFF. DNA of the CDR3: TGTGCCAGCAGCGGCAAAAACACTGAAGCTTTCTTT.

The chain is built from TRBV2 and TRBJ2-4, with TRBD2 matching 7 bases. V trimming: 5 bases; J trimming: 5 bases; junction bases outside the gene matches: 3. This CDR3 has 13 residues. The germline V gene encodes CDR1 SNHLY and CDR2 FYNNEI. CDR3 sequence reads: CASSRGVQNIQYF. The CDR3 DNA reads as TGTGCCAGCAGTCGGGGGGTCCAAAACATTCAGTACTTC.

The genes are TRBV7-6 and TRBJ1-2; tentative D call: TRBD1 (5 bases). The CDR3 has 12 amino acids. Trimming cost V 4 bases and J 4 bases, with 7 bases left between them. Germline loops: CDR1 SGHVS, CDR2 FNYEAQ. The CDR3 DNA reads TGTGCCAGCAGCTCTCAGGGCTATGGCTACACCTTC. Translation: CASSSQGYGYTF.

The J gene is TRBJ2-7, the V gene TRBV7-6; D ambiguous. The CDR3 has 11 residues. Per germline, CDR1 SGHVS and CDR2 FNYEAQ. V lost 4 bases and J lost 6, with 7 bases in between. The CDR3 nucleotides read TGTGCCAGCAGCTCTGGCGGCGAGCAGTACTTC. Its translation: CASSSGGEQYF.

In nucleotides, the CDR3 is TGTGCCAGCCGACAGGACAATATCGGTGGCTACACCTTC. It codes for CASRQDNIGGYTF. The J gene is TRBJ1-2, the V gene TRBV25-1; weak D call: TRBD1 (6 bases). CDR3 length: 13 residues. Per the germline V gene, CDR1 is MGHDK and CDR2 is SYGVNS. V lost 8 bases to trimming and J lost 7 bases, with 17 bases between them.